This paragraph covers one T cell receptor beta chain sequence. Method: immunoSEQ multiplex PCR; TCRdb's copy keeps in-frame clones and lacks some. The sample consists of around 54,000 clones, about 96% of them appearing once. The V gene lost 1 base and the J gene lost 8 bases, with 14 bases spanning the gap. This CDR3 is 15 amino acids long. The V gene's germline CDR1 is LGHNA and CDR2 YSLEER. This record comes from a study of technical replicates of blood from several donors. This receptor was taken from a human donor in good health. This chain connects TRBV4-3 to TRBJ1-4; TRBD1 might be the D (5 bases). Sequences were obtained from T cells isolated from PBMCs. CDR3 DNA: TGCGCCAGCAGCCAAGCTAGGGGTTTGCGGGAAAAACTGTTTTTT. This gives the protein CASSQARGLREKLFF.